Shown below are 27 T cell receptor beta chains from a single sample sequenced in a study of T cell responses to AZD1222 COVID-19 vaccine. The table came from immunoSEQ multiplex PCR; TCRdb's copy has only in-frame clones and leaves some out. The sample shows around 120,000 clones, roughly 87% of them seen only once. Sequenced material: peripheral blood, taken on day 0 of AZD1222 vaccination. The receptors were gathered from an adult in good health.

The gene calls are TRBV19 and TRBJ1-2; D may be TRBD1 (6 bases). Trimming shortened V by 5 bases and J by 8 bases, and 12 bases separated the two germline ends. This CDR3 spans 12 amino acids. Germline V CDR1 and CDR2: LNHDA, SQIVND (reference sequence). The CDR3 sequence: CASSPQGNGYTF. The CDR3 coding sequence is TGTGCCAGTAGTCCCCAGGGGAACGGCTACACCTTC.

In DNA, the CDR3 is TGTGCCAGCAGTTACTCGCGGGACCAGCCCCAGCATTTT. It codes for CASSYSRDQPQHF. The gene calls are TRBV6-5 and TRBJ1-5; weak D call: TRBD1 (5 bases). V was shortened by 0 bases and J by 7 bases, with 7 bases between the two germline ends. The CDR3 extends over 13 amino acids. Germline-derived CDR1 and CDR2 are MNHEY and SVGAGI.

The CDR3 nucleotides read TGTGCCAGCAGCGCGGGACTAGCGTCAGATACGCAGTATTTT. This codes for CASSAGLASDTQYF. The rearrangement links TRBV7-9 to TRBJ2-3, with TRBD2 matching 10 bases. J was trimmed by 4 bases and V by 5 bases; bases with no gene match: 3. The CDR3 extends over 14 amino acids. CDR1 and CDR2 (germline): SEHNR, FQNEAQ (reference sequence).

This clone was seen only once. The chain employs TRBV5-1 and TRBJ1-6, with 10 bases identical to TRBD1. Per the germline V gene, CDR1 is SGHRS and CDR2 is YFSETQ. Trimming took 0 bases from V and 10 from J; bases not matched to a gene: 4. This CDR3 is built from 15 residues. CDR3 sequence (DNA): TGCGCCAGCAGCTTGGGGGGACAGGGGAGATCACCCCTCCACTTT. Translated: CASSLGGQGRSPLHF.

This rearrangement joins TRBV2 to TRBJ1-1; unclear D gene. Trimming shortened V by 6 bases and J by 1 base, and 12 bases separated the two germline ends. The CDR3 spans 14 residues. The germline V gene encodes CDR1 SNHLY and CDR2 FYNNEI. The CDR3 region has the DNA TGTGCCAGCAGCCCAGGCAGGCAGAACACTGAAGCTTTCTTT. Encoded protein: CASSPGRQNTEAFF.

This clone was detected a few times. The CDR3 sequence: CASSMTSGYEQYF. CDR3 nucleotide sequence: TGTGCCAGCAGCATGACTAGCGGCTACGAGCAGTACTTC. This chain uses TRBV7-7 with TRBJ2-7; 9 bases match TRBD2. Trimming at V came to 5 bases and at J to 3 bases, leaving 2 bases not matched to a gene. This CDR3 comprises 13 residues. The germline gives CDR1 SSHAT, CDR2 FNYEAQ (reference sequence).

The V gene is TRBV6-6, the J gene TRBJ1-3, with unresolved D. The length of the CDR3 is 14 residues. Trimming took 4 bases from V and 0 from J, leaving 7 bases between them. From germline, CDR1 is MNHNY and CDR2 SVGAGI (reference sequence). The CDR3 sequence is CASSWAISGNTIYF. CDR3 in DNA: TGTGCCAGCAGTTGGGCCATCTCTGGAAACACCATATATTTT.

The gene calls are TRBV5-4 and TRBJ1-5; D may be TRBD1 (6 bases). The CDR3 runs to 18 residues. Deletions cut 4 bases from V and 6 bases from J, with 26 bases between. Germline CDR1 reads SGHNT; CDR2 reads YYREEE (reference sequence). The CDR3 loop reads CASSAGGGGGRGGQPQHF. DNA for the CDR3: TGTGCCAGCAGCGCGGGGGGCGGGGGCGGCCGGGGCGGTCAGCCCCAGCATTTT.

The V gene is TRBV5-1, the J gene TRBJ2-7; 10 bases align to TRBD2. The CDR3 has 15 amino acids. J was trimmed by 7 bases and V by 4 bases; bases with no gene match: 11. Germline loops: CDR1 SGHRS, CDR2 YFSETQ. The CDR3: CASSPSPGLAREQYF. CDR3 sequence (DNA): TGCGCCAGCAGCCCATCTCCGGGACTAGCGCGGGAGCAGTACTTC.

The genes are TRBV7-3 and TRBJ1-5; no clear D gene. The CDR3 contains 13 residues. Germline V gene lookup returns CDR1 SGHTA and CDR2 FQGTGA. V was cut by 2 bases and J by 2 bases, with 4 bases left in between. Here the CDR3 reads CASSLGRNQPQHF. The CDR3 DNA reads TGTGCCAGCAGCTTAGGGCGCAATCAGCCCCAGCATTTT.

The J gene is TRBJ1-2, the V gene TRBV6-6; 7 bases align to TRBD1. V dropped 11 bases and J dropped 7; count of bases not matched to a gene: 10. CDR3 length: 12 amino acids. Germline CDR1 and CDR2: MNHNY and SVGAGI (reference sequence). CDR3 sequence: CAGLDRDAGYTF. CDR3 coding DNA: TGTGCCGGCCTCGACAGGGACGCTGGCTACACCTTC.

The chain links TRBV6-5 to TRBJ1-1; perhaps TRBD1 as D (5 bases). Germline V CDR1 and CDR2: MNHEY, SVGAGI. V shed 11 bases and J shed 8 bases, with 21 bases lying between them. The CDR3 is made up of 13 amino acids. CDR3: CASFGVGGKEAFF. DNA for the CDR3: TGTGCCTCCTTCGGTGTTGGGGGGAAGGAAGCTTTCTTT.

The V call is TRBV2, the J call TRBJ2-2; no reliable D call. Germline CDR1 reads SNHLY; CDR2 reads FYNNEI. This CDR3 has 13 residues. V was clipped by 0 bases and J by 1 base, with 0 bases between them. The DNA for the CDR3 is TGTGCCAGCAGTGAAGCGAACACCGGGGAGCTGTTTTTT. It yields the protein CASSEANTGELFF. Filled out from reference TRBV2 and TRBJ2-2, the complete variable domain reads EPEVTQTPSHQVTQMGQEVILRCVPISNHLYFYWYRQILGQKVEFLVSFYNNEISEKSEIFDDQFSVERPDGSNFTLKIRSTKLEDSAMYFCASSEANTGELFFGEGSRLTVL.

The CDR3 sequence: CASNPGRNTGELFF. The CDR3 DNA reads TGTGCCAGTAACCCGGGGCGAAACACCGGGGAGCTGTTTTTT. The chain uses TRBV19 and TRBJ2-2; D possibly uses TRBD1 or TRBD2 (5 bases each). From germline, CDR1 is LNHDA and CDR2 SQIVND (reference sequence). This CDR3 contains 14 residues. With 7 bases removed from V and 2 bases from J, the gap between germline ends came to 11 bases.

For the CDR3, the DNA is TGTGCCAGCAGCTTCTCCGGGACTAGCCTTTACAATGAGCAGTTCTTC. It translates to CASSFSGTSLYNEQFF. The gene calls are TRBV5-4 and TRBJ2-1; 9 bases are shared with TRBD2. The length of the CDR3 is 16 residues. Germline CDR1 and CDR2: SGHNT and YYREEE (reference sequence). The V gene end was trimmed by 2 bases and the J gene end by 4 bases; junction bases not matched to a gene: 7. Full variable domain (outside the CDR3, taken from reference TRBV5-4 and TRBJ2-1): ETGVTQSPTHLIKTRGQQVTLRCSSQSGHNTVSWYQQALGQGPQFIFQYYREEENGRGNFPPRFSGLQFPNYSSELNVNALELDDSALYLCASSFSGTSLYNEQFFGPGTRLTVL.

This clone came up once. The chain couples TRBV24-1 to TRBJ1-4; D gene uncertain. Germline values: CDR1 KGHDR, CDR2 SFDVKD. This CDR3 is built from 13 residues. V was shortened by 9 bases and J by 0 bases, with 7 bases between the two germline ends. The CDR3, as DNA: TGTGCCACCGGAACAACAACTAATGAAAAACTGTTTTTT. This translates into CATGTTTNEKLFF.

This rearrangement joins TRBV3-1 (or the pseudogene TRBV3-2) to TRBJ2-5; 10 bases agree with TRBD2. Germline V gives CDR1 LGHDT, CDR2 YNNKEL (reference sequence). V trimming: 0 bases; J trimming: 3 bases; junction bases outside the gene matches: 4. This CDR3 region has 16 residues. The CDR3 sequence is CASSQDWTSGKETQYF. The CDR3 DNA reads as TGTGCCAGCAGCCAAGATTGGACTAGCGGTAAAGAGACCCAGTACTTC.

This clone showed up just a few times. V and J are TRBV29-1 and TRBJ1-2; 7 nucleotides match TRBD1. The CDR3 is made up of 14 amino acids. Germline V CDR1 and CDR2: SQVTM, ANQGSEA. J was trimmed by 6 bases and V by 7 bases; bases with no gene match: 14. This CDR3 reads CSARTRQGGDGYTF. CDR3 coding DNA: TGCAGCGCGAGGACCCGACAGGGTGGGGATGGCTACACCTTC. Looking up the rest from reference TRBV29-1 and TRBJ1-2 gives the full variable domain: SAVISQKPSRDICQRGTSLTIQCQVDSQVTMMFWYRQQPGQSLTLIATANQGSEATYESGFVIDKFPISRPNLTFSTLTVSNMSPEDSSIYLCSARTRQGGDGYTFGSGTRLTVV.

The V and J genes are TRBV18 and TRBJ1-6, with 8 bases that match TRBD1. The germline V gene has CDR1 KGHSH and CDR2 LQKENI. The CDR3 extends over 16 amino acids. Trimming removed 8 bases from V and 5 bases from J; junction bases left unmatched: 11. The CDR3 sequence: CASTGQGGSDNSPLHF. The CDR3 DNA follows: TGTGCCAGCACAGGACAGGGCGGCTCTGATAATTCACCCCTCCACTTT.

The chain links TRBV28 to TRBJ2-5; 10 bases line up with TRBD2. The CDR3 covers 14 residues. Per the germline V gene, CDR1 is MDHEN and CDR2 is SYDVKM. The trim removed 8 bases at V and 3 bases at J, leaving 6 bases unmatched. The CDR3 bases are TGTGCCAGCTCAATTAGCGGGAGGAAAGAGACCCAGTACTTC. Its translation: CASSISGRKETQYF.

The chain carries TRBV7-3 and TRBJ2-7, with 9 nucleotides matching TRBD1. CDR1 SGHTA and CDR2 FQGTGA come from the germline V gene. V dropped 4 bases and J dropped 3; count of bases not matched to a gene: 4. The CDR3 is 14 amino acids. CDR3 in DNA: TGTGCCAGCAGCTCGGGACAGGGAATCTACGAGCAGTACTTC. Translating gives CASSSGQGIYEQYF. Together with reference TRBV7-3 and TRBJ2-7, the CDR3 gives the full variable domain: GAGVSQTPSNKVTEKGKYVELRCDPISGHTALYWYRQSLGQGPEFLIYFQGTGAADDSGLPNDRFFAVRPEGSVSTLKIQRTERGDSAVYLCASSSGQGIYEQYFGPGTRLTVT.

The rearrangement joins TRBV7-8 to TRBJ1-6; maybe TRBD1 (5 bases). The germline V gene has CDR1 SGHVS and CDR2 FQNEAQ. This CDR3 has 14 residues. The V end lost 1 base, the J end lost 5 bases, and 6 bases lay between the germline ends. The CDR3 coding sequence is TGTGCCAGCAGCTTAGGACAGAATAATTCACCCCTCCACTTT. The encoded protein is CASSLGQNNSPLHF.

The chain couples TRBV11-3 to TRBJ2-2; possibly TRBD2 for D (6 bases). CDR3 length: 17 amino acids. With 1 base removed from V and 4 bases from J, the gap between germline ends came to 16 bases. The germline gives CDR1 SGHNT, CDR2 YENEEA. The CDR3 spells CASSLGIAEPPTGELFF. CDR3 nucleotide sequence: TGTGCCAGCAGCTTAGGAATAGCGGAGCCCCCCACCGGGGAGCTGTTTTTT.

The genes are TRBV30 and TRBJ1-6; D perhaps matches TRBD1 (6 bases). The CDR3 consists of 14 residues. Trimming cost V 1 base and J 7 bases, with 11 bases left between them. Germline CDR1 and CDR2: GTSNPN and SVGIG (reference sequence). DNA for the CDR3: TGTGCCTGGAGTGGCCAGGGGTGGAATTCACCCCTCCACTTT. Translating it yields CAWSGQGWNSPLHF.

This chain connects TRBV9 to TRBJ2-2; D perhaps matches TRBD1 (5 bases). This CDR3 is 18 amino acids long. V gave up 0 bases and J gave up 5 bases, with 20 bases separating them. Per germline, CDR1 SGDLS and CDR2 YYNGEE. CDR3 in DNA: TGTGCCAGCAGCGTAGAAGGGGATTTTGAAGTCCGGACCGGGGAGCTGTTTTTT. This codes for CASSVEGDFEVRTGELFF.

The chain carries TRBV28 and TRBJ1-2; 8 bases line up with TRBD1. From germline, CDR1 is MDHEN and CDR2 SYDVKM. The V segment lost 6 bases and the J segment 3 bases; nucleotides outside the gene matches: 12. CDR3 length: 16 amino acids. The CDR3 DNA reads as TGTGCCAGCAGCTACCCCGACCGACAGGGGTACTATGGCTACACCTTC. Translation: CASSYPDRQGYYGYTF.

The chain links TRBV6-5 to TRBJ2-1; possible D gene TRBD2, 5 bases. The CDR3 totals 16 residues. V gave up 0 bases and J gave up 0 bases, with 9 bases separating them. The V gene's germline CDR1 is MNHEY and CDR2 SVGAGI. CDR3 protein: CASSYSSGYSYNEQFF. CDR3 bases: TGTGCCAGCAGTTACTCGAGCGGTTACTCCTACAATGAGCAGTTCTTC.